This T cell receptor beta chain was identified in a study of cytomegalovirus exposure and HLA in healthy donors. General study findings and limits: Cytomegalovirus association was listed for roughly 160 TCR beta chains. A later analysis reportedly found that, within productive TCRs, an Asian-associated ancestry cluster had fewer N-insertions than the mean observed across the roughly 690 donors.

60 Vbeta and 13 Jbeta primers were used in PCR. The data were produced by immunoSEQ multiplex PCR, yet TCRdb's version contains in-frame clones alone and is incomplete. The repertoire holds about 110,000 clones, with approximately 84% as singletons. As to this clone: What it binds is unknown.

Germline CDR1 is MNHEY and CDR2 is SMNVEV (reference sequence). With 7 bases removed from V and 8 bases from J, the gap between germline ends came to 18 bases. The CDR3 consists of 14 residues. The chain joins TRBV27 to TRBJ2-1; D possibly corresponds to TRBD2 (6 bases). This clonotype was sampled from a male donor in good health and CMV-seronegative. The sample was PBMCs. This chain's CDR3 is CASIRQGLRYEQFF. CDR3 sequence (DNA): TGTGCCAGCATCAGGCAGGGACTTCGGTATGAGCAGTTCTTC.